This T cell receptor (beta chain) was found in a study of post-analysis software for immune sequencing data. About the study: Relapsing-remitting, secondary progressive and progressive-relapsing courses of multiple sclerosis were included. Study outcomes and limitations: With TRBV5-6, TRBV5-1 and TRBV20-1 included, several TRBV segments were more frequent in patients than in controls. By F measure, strong co-clustering occurred among samples prepared in the same batch. Multiple sclerosis patients showed significantly lower normalized Chao1 diversity than controls did.

Prepared TCR beta cDNA libraries contained unique molecular identifiers. From around 0.96 to 9.9 million T cells, 400,000 to 600,000 cDNA molecules were obtained. A single record per CDR3 protein comes from TCRdb applying MiXCR to the PCR reads. The sample yields approximately 690,000 distinct CDR3 sequences, approximately 59% seen once. J lost 8 bases, V lost 6 bases, and 7 bases had no gene match. The germline gives CDR1 WSHSY, CDR2 SAAADI. CDR3 length equals 15 residues. As for this clonotype: The antigen remains unidentified.

The receptor was derived from a girl under 10 years old with multiple sclerosis. This chain links TRBV10-2 with TRBJ2-5; 15 bases fit TRBD2. Sequencing was done on a sample of blood. The CDR3 DNA follows: TGCGCCAGCAGCTCCGGGACTAGCGGGGGGACAACCCAGTACTTC. Protein: CASSSGTSGGTTQYF.